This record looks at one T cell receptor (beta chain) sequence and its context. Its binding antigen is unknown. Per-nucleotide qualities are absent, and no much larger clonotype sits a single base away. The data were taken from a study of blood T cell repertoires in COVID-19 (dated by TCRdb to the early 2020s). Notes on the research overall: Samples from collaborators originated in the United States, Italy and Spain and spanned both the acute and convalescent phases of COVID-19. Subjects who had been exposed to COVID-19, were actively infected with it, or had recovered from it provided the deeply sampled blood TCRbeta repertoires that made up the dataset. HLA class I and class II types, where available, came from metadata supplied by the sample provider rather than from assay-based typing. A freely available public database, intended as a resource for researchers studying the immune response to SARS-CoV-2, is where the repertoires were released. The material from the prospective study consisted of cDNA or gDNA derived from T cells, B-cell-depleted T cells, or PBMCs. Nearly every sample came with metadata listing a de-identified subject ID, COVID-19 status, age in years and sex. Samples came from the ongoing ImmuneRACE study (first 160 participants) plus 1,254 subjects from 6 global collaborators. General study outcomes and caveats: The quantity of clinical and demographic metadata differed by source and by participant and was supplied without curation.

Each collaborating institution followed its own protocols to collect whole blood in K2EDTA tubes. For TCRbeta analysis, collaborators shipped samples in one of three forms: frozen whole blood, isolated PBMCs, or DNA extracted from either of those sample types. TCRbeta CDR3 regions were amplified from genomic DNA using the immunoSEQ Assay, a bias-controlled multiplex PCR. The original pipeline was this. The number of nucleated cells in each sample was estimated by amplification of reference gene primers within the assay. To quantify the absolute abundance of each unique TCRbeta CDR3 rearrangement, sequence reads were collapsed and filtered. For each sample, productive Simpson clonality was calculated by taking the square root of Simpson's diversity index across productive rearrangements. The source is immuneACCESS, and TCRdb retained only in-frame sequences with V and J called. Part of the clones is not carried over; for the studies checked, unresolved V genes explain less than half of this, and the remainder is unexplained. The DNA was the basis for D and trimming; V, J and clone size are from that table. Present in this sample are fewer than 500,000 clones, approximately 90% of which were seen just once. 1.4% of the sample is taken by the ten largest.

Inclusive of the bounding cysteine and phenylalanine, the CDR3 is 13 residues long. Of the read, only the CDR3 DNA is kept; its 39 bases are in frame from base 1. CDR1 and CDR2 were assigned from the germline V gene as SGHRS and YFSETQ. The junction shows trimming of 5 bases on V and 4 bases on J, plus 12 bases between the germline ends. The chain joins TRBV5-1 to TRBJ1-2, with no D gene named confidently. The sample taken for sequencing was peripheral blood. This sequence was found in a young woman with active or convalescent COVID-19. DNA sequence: TGCGCCAGCAGGCTAGGAATTGGCTATGGCTACACCTTC. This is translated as CASRLGIGYGYTF.